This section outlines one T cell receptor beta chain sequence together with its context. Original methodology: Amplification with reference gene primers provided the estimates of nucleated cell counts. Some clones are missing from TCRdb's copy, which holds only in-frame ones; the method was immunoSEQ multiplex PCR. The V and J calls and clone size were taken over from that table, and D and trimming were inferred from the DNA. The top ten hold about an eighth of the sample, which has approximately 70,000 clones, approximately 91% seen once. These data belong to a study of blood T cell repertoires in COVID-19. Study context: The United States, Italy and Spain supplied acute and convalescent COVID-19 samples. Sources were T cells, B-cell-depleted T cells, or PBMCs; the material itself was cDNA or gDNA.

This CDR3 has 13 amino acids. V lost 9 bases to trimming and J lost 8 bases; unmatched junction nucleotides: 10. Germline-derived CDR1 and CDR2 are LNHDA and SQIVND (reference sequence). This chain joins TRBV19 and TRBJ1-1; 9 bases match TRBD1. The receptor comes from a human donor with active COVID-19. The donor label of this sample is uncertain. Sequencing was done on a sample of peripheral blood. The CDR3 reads CASHPRDRVEAFF. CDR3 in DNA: TGTGCCAGCCACCCTAGGGACAGGGTAGAAGCTTTCTTT.